This T cell receptor (beta chain) was recovered during a study of T cell repertoires in aging, cancer and after chemotherapy. The study's findings and limits: The repertoire data cannot show anything about immunological memory following chemotherapy. In each cancer cohort, median generation probability increased across chemotherapy, suggesting thymic output rebounded.

Multiplex touch-down PCR with TRB-A/B primers amplified rearranged V-D-J TRB sequences. In TCRdb, the multiplex PCR reads were re-called with MiXCR into one record per CDR3 protein. The sample lists some 9,000 distinct CDR3 sequences, over 50% occurring once. This clonotype was seen once. The antigen is not known. One junction end does not reproduce the germline sequence, and a read error may be involved. Peripheral blood genomic DNA, not sorted cells or RNA, was the template. Material for sequencing was blood. The sequence was collected from a human donor in good health.

The DNA of the CDR3 is TGTGCCATGCACCGGGACAGTGGTTTT. Its translation is CAMHRDSGF. V usage is TRBV6-1 and J usage is TRBJ1-4, with 7 nucleotides matching TRBD1. Germline CDR1 reads MNHNS; CDR2 reads SASEGT. The CDR3 runs 9 residues.